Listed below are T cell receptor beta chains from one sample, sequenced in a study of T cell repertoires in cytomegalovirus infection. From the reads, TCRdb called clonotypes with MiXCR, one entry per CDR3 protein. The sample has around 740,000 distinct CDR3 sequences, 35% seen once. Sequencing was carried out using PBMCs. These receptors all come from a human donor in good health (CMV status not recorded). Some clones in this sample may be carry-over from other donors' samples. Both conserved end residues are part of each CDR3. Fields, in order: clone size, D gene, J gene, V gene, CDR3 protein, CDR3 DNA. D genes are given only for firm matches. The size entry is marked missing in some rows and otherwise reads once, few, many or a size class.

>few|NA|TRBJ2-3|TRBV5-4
CASSLDPGAGQDTQYF
TGTGCCAGCAGCTTGGACCCGGGGGCGGGTCAGGATACGCAGTATTTT
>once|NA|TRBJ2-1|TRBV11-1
CASSLERAGVNEQFF
TGTGCCAGCAGCTTAGAGAGGGCAGGGGTCAATGAGCAGTTCTTC
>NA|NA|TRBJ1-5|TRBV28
CASSFVGGSNQPQHF
TGTGCCAGCAGTTTCGTTGGGGGGAGCAATCAGCCCCAGCATTTT
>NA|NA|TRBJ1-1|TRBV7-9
CASSFMAGGQAFF
TGTGCCAGCAGCTTTATGGCAGGAGGGCAAGCTTTCTTT
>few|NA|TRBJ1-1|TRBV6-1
CASSEALRGLNTEAFF
TGTGCCAGCAGTGAAGCGCTTCGAGGACTGAACACTGAAGCTTTCTTT
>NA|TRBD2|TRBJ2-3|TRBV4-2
CASSQDVASGRGGYF
TGTGCCAGCAGCCAAGACGTGGCTAGCGGGAGAGGCGGGTATTTT
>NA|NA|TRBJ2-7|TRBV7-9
CASSLEFPHASATSYEQYF
TGTGCCAGCAGCTTAGAATTCCCGCATGCTAGCGCTACCTCCTACGAGCAGTACTTC
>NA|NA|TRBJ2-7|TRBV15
CATSSTRGSYEQYF
TGTGCCACCAGCAGTACCCGGGGCTCCTACGAGCAGTACTTC
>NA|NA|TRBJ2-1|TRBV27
CASSYGTAISNEQFF
TGTGCCAGCAGTTACGGGACTGCGATAAGCAATGAGCAGTTCTTC
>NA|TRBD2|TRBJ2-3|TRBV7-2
CASSAQRGDTDTQYF
TGTGCCAGCAGCGCACAACGGGGGGACACAGATACGCAGTATTTT
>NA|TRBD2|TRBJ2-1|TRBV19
CASRLAGRPDEQFF
TGTGCCAGTCGTCTAGCGGGACGCCCTGATGAGCAGTTCTTC
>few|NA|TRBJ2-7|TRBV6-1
CASSGSKWKGLYEQYF
TGTGCCAGCAGTGGATCCAAATGGAAAGGCCTCTACGAGCAGTACTTC
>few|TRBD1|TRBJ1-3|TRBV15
CATSRDRLSGNTIYF
TGTGCCACCAGCCGGGACAGGCTTTCTGGAAACACCATATATTTT
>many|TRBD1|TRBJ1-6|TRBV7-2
CASSLRLDRVYNSPLHF
TGTGCCAGCAGCTTACGTTTGGACAGGGTCTATAATTCACCCCTCCACTTT
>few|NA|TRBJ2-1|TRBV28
CASSPRRELYNEQFF
TGTGCCAGCAGCCCTCGGAGGGAGCTCTACAATGAGCAGTTCTTC
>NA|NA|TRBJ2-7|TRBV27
CASSYNRAAGWREQYF
TGTGCCAGCAGTTATAATCGGGCTGCGGGGTGGCGCGAGCAGTACTTC
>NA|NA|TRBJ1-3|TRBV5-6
CATAGGAEDGNTIYF
TGTGCCACCGCCGGGGGGGCCGAAGATGGAAACACCATATATTTT
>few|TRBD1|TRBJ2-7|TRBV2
CASSNLGTGSYEQYF
TGTGCCAGCAGTAACCTAGGGACAGGGTCCTACGAGCAGTACTTC
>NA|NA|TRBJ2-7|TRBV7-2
CASSLVIGCYYEPYF
TGTGCCAGCAGCTTAGTCATAGGGTGCTACTACGAGCCGTACTTC
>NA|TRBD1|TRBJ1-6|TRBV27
CASSTGTARFPLHF
TGTGCCAGCAGTACCGGGACAGCTCGGTTTCCCCTCCACTTT
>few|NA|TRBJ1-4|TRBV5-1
CASSFGQGSEKLFF
TGCGCCAGCAGCTTCGGGCAGGGAAGCGAAAAACTGTTTTTT
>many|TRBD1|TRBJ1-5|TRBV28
CASSSDRQGGHQPQHF
TGTGCCAGCAGTTCTGACCGACAGGGGGGACATCAGCCCCAGCATTTT
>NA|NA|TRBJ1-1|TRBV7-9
CASCPPGENTEAFF
TGTGCCAGTTGCCCTCCGGGGGAGAACACTGAAGCTTTCTTT
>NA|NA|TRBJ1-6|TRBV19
CASSMGRDPRVMGSPLHF
TGTGCCAGTAGTATGGGCCGGGACCCGCGGGTGATGGGCTCACCCCTCCACTTT
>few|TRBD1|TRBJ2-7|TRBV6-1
CASSPGTGGDEQYF
TGTGCCAGCAGTCCGGGGACAGGGGGCGACGAGCAGTACTTC
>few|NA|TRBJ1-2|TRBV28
CASSLVQAQANYGYTF
TGTGCCAGCAGTTTAGTACAGGCTCAAGCTAACTATGGCTACACCTTC
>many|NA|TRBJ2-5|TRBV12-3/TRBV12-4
CASTTTIQETQYF
TGTGCCAGCACGACAACCATACAAGAGACCCAGTACTTC
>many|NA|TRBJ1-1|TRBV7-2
CASSYENEAFF
TGTGCCAGCAGCTATGAGAATGAAGCTTTCTTT
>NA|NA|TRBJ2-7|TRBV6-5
CASSYSVPIYEQYF
TGTGCCAGCAGTTACTCAGTCCCTATCTACGAGCAGTACTTC
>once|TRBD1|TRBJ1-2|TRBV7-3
CASSLRTGMVDF
TGTGCCAGCAGCTTAAGGACAGGGATGGTCGACTTC
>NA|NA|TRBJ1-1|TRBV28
CASSPAGVGTEAFF
TGTGCCAGCAGTCCGGCAGGGGTAGGAACTGAAGCTTTCTTT
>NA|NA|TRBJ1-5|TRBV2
CASSDPRAVNQPQHF
TGTGCCAGCAGCGATCCCCGGGCCGTTAACCAGCCCCAGCATTTT
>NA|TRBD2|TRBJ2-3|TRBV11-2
CASSPRLAGGHRATDTQYF
TGTGCCAGCAGCCCACGACTAGCGGGAGGCCATAGGGCGACAGATACGCAGTATTTT
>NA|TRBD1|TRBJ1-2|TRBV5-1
CASSRTGQAGYGYTF
TGCGCCAGCAGCCGGACAGGGCAAGCGGGCTATGGCTACACCTTC
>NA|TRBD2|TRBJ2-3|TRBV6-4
CASSPIAGAGDTQYF
TGTGCCAGCAGCCCTATAGCGGGGGCAGGGGATACGCAGTATTTT
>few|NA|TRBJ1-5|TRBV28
CASSLRGGSNQPQHF
TGTGCCAGCAGTTTGCGAGGGGGAAGCAATCAGCCCCAGCATTTT
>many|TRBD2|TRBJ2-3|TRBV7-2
CASSLWTSGTDRASTDTQYF
TGTGCCAGCAGCCTCTGGACTAGCGGGACCGATAGGGCTAGCACAGATACGCAGTATTTT
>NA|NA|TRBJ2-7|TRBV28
CASRVGQAYEQYF
TGTGCCAGCAGAGTGGGCCAGGCCTACGAGCAGTACTTC
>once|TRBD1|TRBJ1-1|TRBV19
CAISRPGQTNTEAFF
TGTGCCATTAGTAGACCGGGACAGACGAACACTGAAGCTTTCTTT
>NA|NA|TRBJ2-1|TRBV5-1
CASSLDPLRVNEQFF
TGCGCCAGCAGCTTGGACCCTTTGAGGGTCAATGAGCAGTTCTTC
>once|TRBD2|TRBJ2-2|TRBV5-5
CASSLYGRVDTGELFF
TGTGCCAGCAGCTTGTACGGGAGGGTCGACACCGGGGAGCTGTTTTTT
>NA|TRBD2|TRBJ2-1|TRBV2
CASILSGATYNEQFF
TGTGCCAGCATCCTTAGCGGGGCCACCTACAATGAGCAGTTCTTC
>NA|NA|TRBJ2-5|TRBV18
CASSPRPAGPQETQYF
TGTGCCAGCTCACCAAGGCCAGCGGGCCCGCAAGAGACCCAGTACTTC
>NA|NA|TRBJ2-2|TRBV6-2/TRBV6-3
CASSYSPGVHTGELFF
TGTGCCAGCAGTTATAGCCCCGGGGTACACACCGGGGAGCTGTTTTTT
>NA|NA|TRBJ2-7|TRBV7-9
CASSLGDGRTSYEQYF
TGTGCCAGCAGCTTAGGTGACGGCAGGACCTCCTACGAGCAGTACTTC
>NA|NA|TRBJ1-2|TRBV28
CASSVSANYGYTF
TGTGCCAGCAGTGTGAGCGCTAACTATGGCTACACCTTC
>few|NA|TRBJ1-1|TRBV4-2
CASSQGSQEAFF
TGTGCCAGCAGCCAGGGATCCCAGGAAGCTTTCTTT
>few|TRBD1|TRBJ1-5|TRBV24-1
CATSDRGQGNQPQHF
TGTGCCACCAGTGACCGGGGACAGGGCAATCAGCCCCAGCATTTT
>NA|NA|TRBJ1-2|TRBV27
CASKSGFYGYTF
TGTGCCAGCAAGTCAGGCTTCTATGGCTACACCTTC
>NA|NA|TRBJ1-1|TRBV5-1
CASSLAWSLANAEAFF
TGCGCCAGCAGCTTGGCCTGGTCTTTAGCGAACGCTGAAGCTTTCTTT
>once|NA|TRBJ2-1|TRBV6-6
CASSTQTGTPTQFF
TGTGCCAGCAGCACCCAGACCGGGACGCCCACCCAGTTCTTC